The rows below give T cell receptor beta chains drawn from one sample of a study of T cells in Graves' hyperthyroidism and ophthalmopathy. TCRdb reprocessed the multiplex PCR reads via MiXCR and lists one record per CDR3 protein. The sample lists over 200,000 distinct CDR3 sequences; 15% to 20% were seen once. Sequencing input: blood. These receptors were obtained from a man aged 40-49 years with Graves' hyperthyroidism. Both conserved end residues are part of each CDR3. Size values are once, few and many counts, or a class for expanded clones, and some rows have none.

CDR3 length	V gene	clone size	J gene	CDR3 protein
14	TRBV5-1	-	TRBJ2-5	CASSLDGPGTELYF
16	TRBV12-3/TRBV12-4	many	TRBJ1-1	CASTTTRGHRNTEAFF
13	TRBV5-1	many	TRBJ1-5	CASSLARDQPQHF
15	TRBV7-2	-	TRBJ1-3	CASSPRDRDGNTIYF
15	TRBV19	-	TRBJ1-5	CASSIGTGPSQPQHF
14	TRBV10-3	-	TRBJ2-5	CAISGDNQQETQYF
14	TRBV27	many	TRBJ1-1	CASSWGTGASVAFF
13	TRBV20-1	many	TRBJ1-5	CSAPPGVGQPQHF
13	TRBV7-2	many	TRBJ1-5	CASSSDRVQPQHF
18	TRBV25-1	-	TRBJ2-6	CASSDSWGLEAEANVLTF
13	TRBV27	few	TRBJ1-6	CASSLSYGGPLHF
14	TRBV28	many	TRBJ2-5	CASSSSSGLETQYF
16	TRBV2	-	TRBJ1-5	CASSEGPSVGNQPQHF
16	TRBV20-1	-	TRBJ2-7	CSANPRRGQGTYEQYF
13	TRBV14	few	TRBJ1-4	CASSRGGSEKLFF
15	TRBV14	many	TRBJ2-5	CASSQGGIGQETQYF
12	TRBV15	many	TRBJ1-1	CATSRTGFLAFF
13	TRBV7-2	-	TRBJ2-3	CASSTGGPDTQYF
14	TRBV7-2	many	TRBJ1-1	CASSLSPDNTEAFF
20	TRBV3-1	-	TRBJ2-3	CASSQDLFSGTSGDPDTQYF
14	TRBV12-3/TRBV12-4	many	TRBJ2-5	CASSSHRAWETQYF
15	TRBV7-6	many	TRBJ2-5	CASSLSGRTQETQYF
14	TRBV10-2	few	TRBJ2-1	CASRASGGSNEQFF
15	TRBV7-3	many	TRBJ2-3	CASSLNQGGTDTQYF
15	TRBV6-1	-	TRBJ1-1	CASRLSFSGNTEAFF
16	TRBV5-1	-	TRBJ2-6	CASSLMQNSGANVLTF
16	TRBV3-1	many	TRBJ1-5	CASSRSDRESNQPQHF
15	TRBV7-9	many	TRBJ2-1	CASSLSQGANNEQFF
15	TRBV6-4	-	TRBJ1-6	CATRDSPSYNSPLHF
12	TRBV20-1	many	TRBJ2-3	CSTIGTTDTQYF
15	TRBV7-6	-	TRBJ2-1	CASSLALAGVDEQFF
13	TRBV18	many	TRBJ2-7	CASLEGRSYEQYF
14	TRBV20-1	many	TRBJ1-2	CSAKGQGEHYGYTF
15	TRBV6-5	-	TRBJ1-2	CASSYSTGQLDGYTF
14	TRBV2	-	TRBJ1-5	CASRGTAGNRPQHF
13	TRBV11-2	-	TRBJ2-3	CASSLDSMDTQYF
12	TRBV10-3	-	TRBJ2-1	CATLTGSNEQFF
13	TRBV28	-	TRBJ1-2	CASRKTEDYGYTF
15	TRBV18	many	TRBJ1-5	CASSPRTGLDQPQHF
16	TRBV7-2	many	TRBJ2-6	CASTHRLLSGANVLTF
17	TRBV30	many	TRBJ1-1	CAWSVRGQGIRRTEAFF
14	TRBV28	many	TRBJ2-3	CASSSTRRSDTQYF
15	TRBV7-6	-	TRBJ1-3	CASSPDRTSGNTIYF
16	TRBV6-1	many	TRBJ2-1	CASSDIQGGSYNEQFF
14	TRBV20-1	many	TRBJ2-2	CSAMDWSNTGELFF
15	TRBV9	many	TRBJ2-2	CASGSGRENTGELFF